A single sample gave rise to the 25 T cell receptor beta chains below, sequenced in a study of shared clonotypes between healthy human individuals. The assay was immunoSEQ multiplex PCR, and TCRdb's table has in-frame clones only and misses some. The sample lists roughly 2.5 million clones, around nine tenths occurring once. Sequenced input: naive CD4+ T cells sorted from blood. Subset described: CD45RA+ positively selected. The receptors derive from a man younger than 35 in good health.

As concerns this clone: Within the sample, other DNA sequences also encode this same CDR3. The chain has TRBV14 and TRBJ2-7; D remains ambiguous. CDR1 is SGHDN, CDR2 FVKESK, per germline. V was clipped by 3 bases and J by 5 bases, with 5 bases between them. The CDR3 extends over 11 amino acids. CDR3 sequence: CASSQGNEQYF. The CDR3 bases are TGTGCCAGCAGCCAGGGGAACGAGCAGTACTTC.

The chain links TRBV15 to TRBJ2-3, with 10 bases fitting TRBD2. Germline CDR1 reads LNHNV; CDR2 reads YYDKDF (reference sequence). The CDR3 contains 17 residues. The ends lost 6 bases at V and 2 bases at J; junction bases unmatched: 11. CDR3 DNA sequence: TGTGCCACCAGTCCCTCTCCGGGACTAGCGCCCACAGATACGCAGTATTTT. Translation: CATSPSPGLAPTDTQYF.

This chain uses TRBV30 with TRBJ1-5; TRBD1 aligns across 11 bases. CDR3 length equals 16 residues. The germline gives CDR1 GTSNPN, CDR2 SVGIG (reference sequence). The V segment lost 3 bases and the J segment 6 bases; nucleotides outside the gene matches: 10. For the CDR3, the DNA is TGTGCCTGGAGGAAAGGGACAGGGGGGATAGCTCAGCCCCAGCATTTT. This encodes CAWRKGTGGIAQPQHF. The complete variable domain, with remaining parts taken from reference TRBV30 and TRBJ1-5, reads SQTIHQWPATLVQPVGSPLSLECTVEGTSNPNLYWYRQAAGRGLQLLFYSVGIGQISSEVPQNLSASRPQDRQFILSSKKLLLSDSGFYLCAWRKGTGGIAQPQHFGDGTRLSIL.

The rearrangement links TRBV5-1 to TRBJ2-3; no definite D call. The V end was cut by 4 bases, the J end by 2 bases, with 17 bases between. Germline V gives CDR1 SGHRS, CDR2 YFSETQ. The CDR3 loop spans 16 amino acids. CDR3 in DNA: TGCGCCAGCAGCACCAGACGTGTCCTTTCCACAGATACGCAGTATTTT. It codes for CASSTRRVLSTDTQYF. Combining the CDR3 with reference TRBV5-1 and TRBJ2-3 gives the whole variable domain KAGVTQTPRYLIKTRGQQVTLSCSPISGHRSVSWYQQTPGQGLQFLFEYFSETQRNKGNFPGRFSGRQFSNSRSEMNVSTLELGDSALYLCASSTRRVLSTDTQYFGPGTRLTVL.

The V and J genes are TRBV2 and TRBJ2-2; the D call may be TRBD1 or TRBD2 (5 bases each). Trimming left V 9 bases short and J 0 bases short, with 20 bases between. CDR1 SNHLY and CDR2 FYNNEI come from the germline V gene. This CDR3 is 17 amino acids long. CDR3: CASCLIPGRSNTGELFF. In DNA form, the CDR3 reads TGTGCCAGTTGTCTTATCCCGGGACGGTCGAACACCGGGGAGCTGTTTTTT. The full variable domain, in which reference TRBV2 and TRBJ2-2 provide the parts outside the CDR3, is EPEVTQTPSHQVTQMGQEVILRCVPISNHLYFYWYRQILGQKVEFLVSFYNNEISEKSEIFDDQFSVERPDGSNFTLKIRSTKLEDSAMYFCASCLIPGRSNTGELFFGEGSRLTVL.

The rearrangement uses TRBV5-4 and TRBJ1-2, with D tentatively TRBD1 (6 bases). The CDR3 length is 16 residues. Trimming removed 0 bases from V and 2 bases from J, with 14 bases in between. CDR1 and CDR2 (germline): SGHNT, YYREEE (reference sequence). The DNA of the CDR3 is TGTGCCAGCAGCTTGGGAGGGGGGCGAGGGAACTATGGCTACACCTTC. It yields the protein CASSLGGGRGNYGYTF.

This sequence joins TRBV9 and TRBJ1-2, with 7 bases that match TRBD1. Trimming at V came to 3 bases and at J to 8 bases, leaving 10 bases not matched to a gene. The CDR3 contains 14 residues. Germline V CDR1 and CDR2: SGDLS, YYNGEE. The CDR3 reads CASSATGTVIGYTF. DNA for the CDR3: TGTGCCAGCAGCGCGACCGGGACAGTAATCGGCTACACCTTC.

The chain couples TRBV2 to TRBJ2-5; TRBD1 might be the D (6 bases). V lost 5 bases and J 4 bases, leaving 11 bases between the germline ends. The CDR3 loop spans 13 amino acids. In germline, CDR1 is SNHLY, CDR2 FYNNEI. The DNA of the CDR3 is TGTGCCAGCAGTCGGGACATAGGAGAGACCCAGTACTTC. This encodes CASSRDIGETQYF.

V is TRBV5-4 and J is TRBJ2-5; 7 nucleotides align to TRBD1. Germline loops: CDR1 SGHNT, CDR2 YYREEE (reference sequence). V dropped 3 bases and J dropped 5; count of bases not matched to a gene: 4. The CDR3 spans 13 residues. Written as DNA, the CDR3 is TGTGCCAGCAGCTCGACAGGGTGGGAGACCCAGTACTTC. It encodes CASSSTGWETQYF.

CDR3 loop: CAISEWTLREDNEQFF. The CDR3 DNA reads as TGTGCCATCAGTGAGTGGACTCTACGTGAGGACAATGAGCAGTTCTTC. This chain connects TRBV10-3 to TRBJ2-1, with D possibly TRBD2 on 5 matching bases. Per the germline V gene, CDR1 is ENHRY and CDR2 is SYGVKD. This CDR3 spans 16 amino acids. The germline V and J ends were trimmed by 1 base and 5 bases, with 15 bases remaining between them.

This chain connects TRBV10-3 to TRBJ2-7, with 10 nucleotides matching TRBD1. This CDR3 is 15 amino acids long. Germline V gene lookup returns CDR1 ENHRY and CDR2 SYGVKD. J lost 2 bases, V lost 6 bases, and 7 bases had no gene match. CDR3 nucleotides: TGTGCCATCAGGGCCGGGACAGGGGTCCCCTACGAGCAGTACTTC. It codes for CAIRAGTGVPYEQYF.

This clone was seen once. The chain employs TRBV7-8 and TRBJ1-1; D is uncertain. The CDR3 is made up of 13 amino acids. The V gene lost 5 bases and the J gene lost 4 bases, with 11 bases spanning the gap. Per the germline V gene, CDR1 is SGHVS and CDR2 is FQNEAQ. CDR3 nucleotides: TGTGCCAGCAGCCCTGTGGGGAGCACTGAAGCTTTCTTT. Translation gives CASSPVGSTEAFF.

The table lists this clone with a count of one. V usage is TRBV18 and J usage is TRBJ2-3; D is ambiguous. The CDR3 sequence is 11 residues long. The ends were cut back, 4 bases at V and 6 bases at J, with 5 bases in the middle. Looked up from germline, CDR1 is KGHSH and CDR2 is LQKENI. This CDR3 reads CASSLVDTQYF. The CDR3 bases are TGTGCCAGCTCACTCGTTGATACGCAGTATTTT.

Only one count was recorded for this clone. The chain couples TRBV6-5 to TRBJ1-1, with 7 bases fitting TRBD1. Germline CDR1 MNHEY, CDR2 SVGAGI. The trim removed 6 bases at V and 4 bases at J, leaving 8 bases unmatched. The CDR3 sequence is 14 residues long. The DNA for the CDR3 is TGTGCCAGCAGCGGGGCACAGGGGAGCACTGAAGCTTTCTTT. Translated, it gives CASSGAQGSTEAFF.

With regard to this clone: This sample also contains other DNA sequences that code for the same CDR3. The chain employs TRBV18 and TRBJ2-7; TRBD1 agrees at 10 bases. The CDR3 is made up of 14 amino acids. Germline loops: CDR1 KGHSH, CDR2 LQKENI. V gave up 3 bases and J gave up 5 bases; unmatched junction bases: 4. The CDR3 DNA follows: TGTGCCAGCTCACCCGACAGGGGGCACGACGAGCAGTACTTC. Protein sequence: CASSPDRGHDEQYF.

The gene calls are TRBV5-1 and TRBJ2-1; 7 bases match TRBD1. The CDR3 totals 16 residues. Germline V lookup: CDR1 SGHRS, CDR2 YFSETQ. V shed 5 bases, J shed 9 bases, and the junction held 17 bases outside the gene matches. CDR3 DNA sequence: TGCGCCAGCAGGCCTCCAGGACAGGCAGTGTGGGGTGAGCAGTTCTTC. It codes for CASRPPGQAVWGEQFF.

J is TRBJ1-3 and V is TRBV5-5; a possible D gene is TRBD1 (6 bases). Per germline, CDR1 SGHKS and CDR2 YYEKEE (reference sequence). The CDR3 extends over 15 amino acids. Trimming took off 4 bases at V and 2 bases at J, with 13 bases between the two ends. The CDR3 DNA reads as TGTGCCAGCAGCCTCGACAGGATAACTGGAAACACCATATATTTT. It specifies CASSLDRITGNTIYF.

This chain uses TRBV5-1 with TRBJ2-2; tentative D call: TRBD1 (6 bases). Trimming cost V 2 bases and J 5 bases, with 13 bases left between them. The CDR3 runs to 15 residues. From germline, CDR1 is SGHRS and CDR2 YFSETQ. The CDR3 DNA reads as TGCGCCAGCAGCTTTTCAGGGGATGTTACCGGGGAGCTGTTTTTT. Protein: CASSFSGDVTGELFF.

This rearrangement joins TRBV6-1 to TRBJ1-5; no clear D. The CDR3 spans 13 residues. Per the germline V gene, CDR1 is MNHNS and CDR2 is SASEGT. V dropped 2 bases and J dropped 3 bases, with 5 bases sitting between them. CDR3: CASSEWFNQPQHF. CDR3 DNA sequence: TGTGCCAGCAGTGAATGGTTCAATCAGCCCCAGCATTTT.

The J gene is TRBJ1-1, the V gene TRBV10-3; D is unclear. Trimming left V 5 bases short and J 4 bases short, with 11 bases between. CDR1 is ENHRY, CDR2 SYGVKD, per germline. The CDR3 has 13 amino acids. CDR3 nucleotide sequence: TGTGCCATCAGTTTGTCGGGGTCCACTGAAGCTTTCTTT. Translating it yields CAISLSGSTEAFF.

Comment on this clone: Other DNA sequences in the sample encode the same CDR3. This chain connects TRBV5-1 to TRBJ2-5; D gene unclear. Trimming cost V 4 bases and J 2 bases, with 6 bases left between them. CDR3 length equals 12 residues. Germline lookup yields CDR1 SGHRS and CDR2 YFSETQ. CDR3 nucleotide sequence: TGCGCCAGCAGCCGCTCGCAAGAGACCCAGTACTTC. Its protein is CASSRSQETQYF.

The rearrangement joins TRBV2 to TRBJ2-1; TRBD2 aligns across 14 bases. Germline trimming cut 6 bases from V and 5 bases from J; bases unmatched to any gene: 9. The CDR3 contains 17 residues. CDR1 is SNHLY, CDR2 FYNNEI, per germline. CDR3 protein: CASRPRTSGGSHNEQFF. The CDR3 DNA follows: TGTGCCAGCAGACCGAGGACTAGCGGGGGGAGTCACAATGAGCAGTTCTTC.

This clone was counted only a few times. The CDR3 bases are TGTGCCAGCAGCACCAGGGGGGGAAACACTGAAGCTTTCTTT. This encodes CASSTRGGNTEAFF. The rearrangement uses TRBV9 and TRBJ1-1, with 7 nucleotides matching TRBD1. CDR3 length: 14 amino acids. V shed 4 bases, J shed 2 bases, and the junction held 5 bases outside the gene matches. Germline lookup yields CDR1 SGDLS and CDR2 YYNGEE.

This rearrangement joins TRBV7-9 to TRBJ2-2, with D perhaps matching TRBD1 or TRBD2 (6 bases each). The CDR3 covers 13 residues. The V end lost 5 bases, the J end lost 6 bases, and 10 bases lay between the germline ends. Germline-derived CDR1 and CDR2 are SEHNR and FQNEAQ (reference sequence). CDR3 DNA: TGTGCCAGCAGCGGACGGGGGCCCGGGGAGCTGTTTTTT. Protein sequence: CASSGRGPGELFF.

This sequence joins TRBV4-2 and TRBJ1-6, with D possibly TRBD1 on 6 matching bases. Germline CDR1 LGHNA, CDR2 YNFKEQ. This CDR3 is 17 amino acids long. Trimming took 0 bases from V and 8 from J, leaving 17 bases between them. This CDR3 reads CASSQEGDIPRDSPLHF. CDR3 in DNA: TGTGCCAGCAGCCAAGAAGGGGACATCCCCAGGGATTCACCCCTCCACTTT.